This T cell receptor beta chain was retrieved from a study of T cell responses to AZD1222 COVID-19 vaccine. Clones were read by immunoSEQ multiplex PCR, and TCRdb kept only the in-frame ones, dropping some. Found here are 110,000 to 150,000 clones, more than 85% of them singletons; the top ten hold 2.8%. The CDR3 is made up of 13 amino acids. Germline loops: CDR1 MNHEY, CDR2 SVGAGI. Trimming cost V 5 bases and J 1 base, with 9 bases left between them. The sequenced sample was peripheral blood, obtained on day 0 of AZD1222 vaccination. The receptor was derived from an adult in good health. This chain uses TRBV6-5 with TRBJ2-7, with D hard to call. CDR3 DNA sequence: TGTGCCAGCAGTCCCGGGCGATCCTACGAGCAGTACTTC. Translating gives CASSPGRSYEQYF.